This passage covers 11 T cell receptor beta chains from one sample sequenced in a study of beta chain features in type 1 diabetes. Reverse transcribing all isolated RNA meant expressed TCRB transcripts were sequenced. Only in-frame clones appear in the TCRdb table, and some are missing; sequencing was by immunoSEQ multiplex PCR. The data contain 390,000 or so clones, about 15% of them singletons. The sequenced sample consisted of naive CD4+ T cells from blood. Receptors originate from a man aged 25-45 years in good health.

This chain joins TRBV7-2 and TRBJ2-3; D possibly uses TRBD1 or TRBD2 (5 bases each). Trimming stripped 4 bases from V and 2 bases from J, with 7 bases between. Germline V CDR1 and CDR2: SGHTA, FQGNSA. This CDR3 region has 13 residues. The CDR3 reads CASSWDHTDTQYF. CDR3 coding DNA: TGTGCCAGCAGCTGGGACCACACAGATACGCAGTATTTT.

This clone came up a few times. This CDR3 reads CASSLGGVGPDTQYF. The CDR3 DNA is TGTGCCAGCAGCTTAGGGGGAGTGGGGCCAGATACGCAGTATTTT. V usage is TRBV11-3 and J usage is TRBJ2-3; D may be TRBD1 or TRBD2 (5 bases each). CDR3 length equals 15 residues. Germline V gene data show CDR1 as SGHNT and CDR2 as YENEEA. V lost 1 base, J lost 4 bases, and 12 bases lay in between.

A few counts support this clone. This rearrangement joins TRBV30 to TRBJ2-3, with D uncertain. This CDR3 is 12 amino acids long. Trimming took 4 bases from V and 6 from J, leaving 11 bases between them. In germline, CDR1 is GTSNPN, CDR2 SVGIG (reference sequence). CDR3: CAWTAGSDTQYF. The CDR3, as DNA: TGTGCCTGGACTGCAGGATCCGATACGCAGTATTTT.

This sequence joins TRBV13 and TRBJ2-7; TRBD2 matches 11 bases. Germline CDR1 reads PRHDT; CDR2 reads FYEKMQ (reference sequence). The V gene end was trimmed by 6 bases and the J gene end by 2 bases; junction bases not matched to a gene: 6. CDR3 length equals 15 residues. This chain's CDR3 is CASRKGLADPYEQYF. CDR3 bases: TGTGCCAGCAGGAAGGGACTAGCGGATCCCTACGAGCAGTACTTC.

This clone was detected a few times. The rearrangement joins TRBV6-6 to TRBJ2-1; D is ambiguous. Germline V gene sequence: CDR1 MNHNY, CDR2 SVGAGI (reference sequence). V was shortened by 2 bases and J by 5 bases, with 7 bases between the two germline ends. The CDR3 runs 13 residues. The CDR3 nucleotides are TGTGCCAGCAGTTACGCTATAGACAATGAGCAGTTCTTC. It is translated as CASSYAIDNEQFF.

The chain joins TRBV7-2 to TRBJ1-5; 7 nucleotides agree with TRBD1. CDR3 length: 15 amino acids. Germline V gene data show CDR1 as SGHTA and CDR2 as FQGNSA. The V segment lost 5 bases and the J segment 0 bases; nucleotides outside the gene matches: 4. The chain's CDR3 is CASSRGTASNQPQHF. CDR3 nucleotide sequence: TGTGCCAGCAGCCGAGGGACAGCTAGCAATCAGCCCCAGCATTTT.

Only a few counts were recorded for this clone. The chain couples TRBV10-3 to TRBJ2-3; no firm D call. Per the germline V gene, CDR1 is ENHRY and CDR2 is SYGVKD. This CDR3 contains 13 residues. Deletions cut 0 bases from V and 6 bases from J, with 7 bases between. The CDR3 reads CAISESEVDTQYF. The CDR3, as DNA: TGTGCCATCAGTGAGTCCGAGGTGGATACGCAGTATTTT.

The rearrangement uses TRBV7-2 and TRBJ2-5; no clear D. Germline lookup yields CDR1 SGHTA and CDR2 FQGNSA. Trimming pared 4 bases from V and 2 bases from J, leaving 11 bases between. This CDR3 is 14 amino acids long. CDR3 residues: CASSSGPEQETQYF. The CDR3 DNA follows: TGTGCCAGCAGCTCCGGGCCTGAACAAGAGACCCAGTACTTC.

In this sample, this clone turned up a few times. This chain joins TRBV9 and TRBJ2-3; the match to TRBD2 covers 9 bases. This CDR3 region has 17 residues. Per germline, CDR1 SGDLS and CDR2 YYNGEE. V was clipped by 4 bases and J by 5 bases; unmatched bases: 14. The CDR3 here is CASSPQASGTGRDTQYF. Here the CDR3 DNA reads TGTGCCAGCAGCCCCCAAGCTAGCGGGACCGGGAGAGATACGCAGTATTTT.

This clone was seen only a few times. In DNA, the CDR3 is TGTGCCTGGAATCCTAGCGGGAGGGGCAATGAGCAGTTCTTC. It translates to CAWNPSGRGNEQFF. The rearrangement uses TRBV30 and TRBJ2-1; TRBD2 aligns across 12 bases. CDR3 length equals 14 residues. The junction had 4 bases not matched to a gene; V was cut back by 4 bases and J by 6 bases. Germline CDR1 is GTSNPN and CDR2 is SVGIG (reference sequence).

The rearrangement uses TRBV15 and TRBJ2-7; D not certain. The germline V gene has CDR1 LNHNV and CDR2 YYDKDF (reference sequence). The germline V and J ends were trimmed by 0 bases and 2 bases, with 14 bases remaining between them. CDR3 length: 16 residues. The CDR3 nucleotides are TGTGCCACCAGCAGAGATGGGTTTGGAGACCCCTACGAGCAGTACGTC. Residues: CATSRDGFGDPYEQYV.